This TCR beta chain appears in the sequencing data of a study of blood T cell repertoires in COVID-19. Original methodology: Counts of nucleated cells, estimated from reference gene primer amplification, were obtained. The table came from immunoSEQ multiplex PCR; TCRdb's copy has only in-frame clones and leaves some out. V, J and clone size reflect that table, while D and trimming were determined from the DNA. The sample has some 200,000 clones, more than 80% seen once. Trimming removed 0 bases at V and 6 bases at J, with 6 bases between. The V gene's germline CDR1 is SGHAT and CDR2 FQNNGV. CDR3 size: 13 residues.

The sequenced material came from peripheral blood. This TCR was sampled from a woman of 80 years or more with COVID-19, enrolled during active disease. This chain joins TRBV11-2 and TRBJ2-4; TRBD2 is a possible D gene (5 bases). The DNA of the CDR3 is TGTGCCAGCAGCTTAGATCGGGGAAACATTCAGTACTTC. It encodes CASSLDRGNIQYF.